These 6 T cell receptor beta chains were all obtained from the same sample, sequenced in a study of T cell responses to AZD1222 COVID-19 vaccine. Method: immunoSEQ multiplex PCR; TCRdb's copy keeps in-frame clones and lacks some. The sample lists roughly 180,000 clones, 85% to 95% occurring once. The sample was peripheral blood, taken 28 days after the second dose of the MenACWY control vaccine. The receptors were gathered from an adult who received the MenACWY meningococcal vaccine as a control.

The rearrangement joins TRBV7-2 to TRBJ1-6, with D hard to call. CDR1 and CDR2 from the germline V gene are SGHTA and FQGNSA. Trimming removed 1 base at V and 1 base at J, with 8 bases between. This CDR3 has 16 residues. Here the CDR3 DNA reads TGTGCCAGCAGCTTAGTACGGGGTTCCTATAATTCACCCCTCCACTTT. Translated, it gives CASSLVRGSYNSPLHF.

The CDR3 spells CASSVYILTDTQYF. CDR3 sequence (DNA): TGTGCCAGCAGCGTTTACATACTGACAGATACGCAGTATTTT. V and J are TRBV7-2 and TRBJ2-3, with no clear D. In germline, CDR1 is SGHTA, CDR2 FQGNSA. Trimming removed 5 bases from V and 3 bases from J, with 12 bases in between. This CDR3 is 14 amino acids long.

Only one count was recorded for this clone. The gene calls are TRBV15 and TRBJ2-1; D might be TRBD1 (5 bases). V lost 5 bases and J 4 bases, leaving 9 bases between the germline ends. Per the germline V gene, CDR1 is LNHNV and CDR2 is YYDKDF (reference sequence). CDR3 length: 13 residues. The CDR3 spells CATSGDSYNEQFF. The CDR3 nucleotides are TGTGCCACCAGCGGTGACAGTTACAATGAGCAGTTCTTC.

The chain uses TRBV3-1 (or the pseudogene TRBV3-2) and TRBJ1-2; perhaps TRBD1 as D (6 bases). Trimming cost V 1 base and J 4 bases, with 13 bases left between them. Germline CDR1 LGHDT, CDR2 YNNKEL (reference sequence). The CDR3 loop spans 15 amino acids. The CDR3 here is CASSQGAGEGYGYTF. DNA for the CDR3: TGTGCCAGCAGCCAAGGAGCAGGGGAAGGCTATGGCTACACCTTC.

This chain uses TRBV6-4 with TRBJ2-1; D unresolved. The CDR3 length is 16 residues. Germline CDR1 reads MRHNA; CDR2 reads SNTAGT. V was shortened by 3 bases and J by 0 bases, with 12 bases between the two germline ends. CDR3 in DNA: TGTGCCAGCAGTGAAAGGATGGGCAGCTCCTACAATGAGCAGTTCTTC. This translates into CASSERMGSSYNEQFF.

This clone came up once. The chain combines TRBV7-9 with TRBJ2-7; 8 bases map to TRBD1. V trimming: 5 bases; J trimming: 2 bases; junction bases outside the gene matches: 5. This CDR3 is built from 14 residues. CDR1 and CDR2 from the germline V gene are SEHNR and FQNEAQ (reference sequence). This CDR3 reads CASSPSGQAYEQYF. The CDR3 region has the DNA TGTGCCAGCAGCCCCTCGGGACAGGCCTACGAGCAGTACTTC.